The clone carrying this T cell receptor (beta chain) was picked up a small number of times. Antigen specificity is unknown. Researchers ran the PCR with 60 Vbeta and 13 Jbeta primers. Under the authors' procedure: In a later analysis, of 70 million to 85 million unique beta chains, about 12 million appeared in at least two donors. Profiled with immunoSEQ multiplex PCR; TCRdb holds only in-frame clones, not every one. That table furnishes V, J and clone size, whereas the DNA furnished D and trimming. The sample contains approximately 70,000 clones, about two thirds of which appear only once. This CDR3 region has 12 residues. Trimming pared 6 bases from V and 13 bases from J, leaving 19 bases between. Germline values: CDR1 SQVTM, CDR2 ANQGSEA. This record comes from a study of cytomegalovirus exposure and HLA in healthy donors. General study findings and limits: Later analysis identified some 16,000 TCR beta sequences associated with HLA alleles, using a false discovery rate threshold of 0.05.

Source material: PBMCs. The clonotype originates from a middle-aged woman in good health and CMV-seropositive. The chain employs TRBV29-1 and TRBJ2-1; the D gene is possibly TRBD2 (6 bases). CDR3: CSVIRELETQFF. CDR3 coding DNA: TGCAGCGTGATACGGGAGCTAGAGACCCAGTTCTTC.